This is a list of T cell receptor beta chains from one sample in a study of cytotoxic CD8 clonotypes in ibrutinib-treated CLL. Libraries were prepared by immunoSEQ multiplex PCR; TCRdb keeps only in-frame clonotypes and omits some of them. The data hold approximately 280,000 clones, with around 69% observed a single time. The input for sequencing was PBMCs, taken at disease progression, from a patient treated with ibrutinib. The receptors stem from a human donor with chronic lymphocytic leukemia. Both conserved end residues are part of each CDR3. A D gene is named only where the DNA matches it firmly. Size is omitted from some rows. Given values are once, few, many or a class for expanded clones.

V: TRBV2
D: NA
size: NA
J: TRBJ1-5
DNA: TGTGCCAGCAGTGAACTTTCGGGGAATAGCAATCAGCCCCAGCATTTT
CDR3: CASSELSGNSNQPQHF

V: TRBV10-3
D: NA
size: NA
J: TRBJ1-1
DNA: TGTGCCATCAGTGATTTGGGTGGAGTCTCTGAAGCTTTCTTT
CDR3: CAISDLGGVSEAFF

V: TRBV29-1
D: NA
size: NA
J: TRBJ2-7
DNA: TGCAGCGTTGTACGGGACGACTACGAGCAGTACTTC
CDR3: CSVVRDDYEQYF

V: TRBV6-1
D: NA
size: NA
J: TRBJ2-7
DNA: TGTGCCAGCAGTGAAAGGGCAGTCTACGAGCAGTACTTC
CDR3: CASSERAVYEQYF

V: TRBV5-1
D: NA
size: NA
J: TRBJ2-7
DNA: TGCGCCAGCAGCTTGGGCAGATCCTACGAGCAGTACTTC
CDR3: CASSLGRSYEQYF

V: TRBV14
D: NA
size: NA
J: TRBJ1-1
DNA: TGTGCCAGCAGCCTCCAACGTGGGATTAGGAAGGCTTTCTTT
CDR3: CASSLQRGIRKAFF

V: TRBV12-5
D: NA
size: NA
J: TRBJ1-2
DNA: TGTGCTAGTGGTTTGGTGGGGAATCGGGGAGGCTACACCTTC
CDR3: CASGLVGNRGGYTF

V: TRBV18
D: NA
size: NA
J: TRBJ2-1
DNA: TGTGCCAGCTCACCAGCCGACTACAATGAGCAGTTCTTC
CDR3: CASSPADYNEQFF

V: TRBV9
D: TRBD1
size: NA
J: TRBJ2-5
DNA: TGTGCCAGCAGCGTGGGGACAGGGGGCCCGGAGACCCAGTACTTC
CDR3: CASSVGTGGPETQYF

V: TRBV27
D: NA
size: NA
J: TRBJ2-1
DNA: TGTGCCAGCGCTCGCTTGGATGAGCAGTTCTTC
CDR3: CASARLDEQFF

V: TRBV2
D: NA
size: once
J: TRBJ2-7
DNA: TGTGCCAGCAGCGACCGCCCTAGGTCATACGAGCAGTACTTC
CDR3: CASSDRPRSYEQYF

V: TRBV6-5
D: TRBD1
size: NA
J: TRBJ1-2
DNA: TGTGCCAGCAGTTACCACGGGACAGGAAGGGATGGCTACACCTTC
CDR3: CASSYHGTGRDGYTF

V: TRBV29-1
D: TRBD2
size: NA
J: TRBJ2-7
DNA: TGCAGCGTTTCCCCGGGGACTAGCGGGGACCTCTACGAGCAGTACTTC
CDR3: CSVSPGTSGDLYEQYF

V: TRBV7-3
D: TRBD2
size: NA
J: TRBJ2-3
DNA: TGTGCCAGCAGCTTATATGGGACTAGCGGGAGTTGGGCAGATACGCAGTATTTT
CDR3: CASSLYGTSGSWADTQYF

V: TRBV4-1
D: NA
size: NA
J: TRBJ1-3
DNA: TGCGCCAGCAGCCAAGTCGGGCGGAGACCTGGAAACACCATATATTTT
CDR3: CASSQVGRRPGNTIYF

V: TRBV28
D: NA
size: once
J: TRBJ2-1
DNA: TGTGCCAGCAGTTTGACCAACAATGAGCAGTTCTTC
CDR3: CASSLTNNEQFF

V: TRBV7-9
D: TRBD2
size: NA
J: TRBJ2-7
DNA: TGTGCCAGCAGCAACGACCTAGCGGGAGGCTCATACGAGCAGTACTTC
CDR3: CASSNDLAGGSYEQYF

V: TRBV20-1
D: NA
size: NA
J: TRBJ2-1
DNA: TGCAGTGCCGAGGGAGTTAATGAGCAGTTCTTC
CDR3: CSAEGVNEQFF

V: TRBV29-1
D: NA
size: NA
J: TRBJ2-1
DNA: TGCAGCGTGGATGGTGGGAATGAGCAGTTCTTC
CDR3: CSVDGGNEQFF